Listed below are T cell receptor beta chains from one sample, sequenced in a study of metastatic and nonmetastatic thyroid tumors. Through MiXCR, TCRdb re-clonotyped the PCR reads. The sample includes over 35,000 clones, roughly 13% of them seen just once. Sequenced input: blood. The source is a female donor with papillary thyroid cancer or a benign thyroid nodule (not recorded which). Some clones in this sample may be carry-over from other donors' samples. CDR3s include the opening cysteine and the closing phenylalanine or tryptophan. The D gene is left open where the match is weak. Not every row has a clone size; where given, it reads once, few, many or a size class.

size | J | V | D | DNA | CDR3
many | TRBJ2-1 | TRBV3-1 | TRBD2 | TGTGCCAGCAGCCACCTACGACTAGCGGGATACTTCAATGAGCAGTTCTTC | CASSHLRLAGYFNEQFF
NA | TRBJ1-2 | TRBV9 | NA | TGTGCCAGCAGCGTTGGGGGTCCCCTTAACTATGGCTACACCTTC | CASSVGGPLNYGYTF
many | TRBJ2-2 | TRBV24-1 | NA | TGTGCCACCTTGGGAGCTGGAACCGGGGAGCTGTTTTTT | CATLGAGTGELFF
NA | TRBJ1-5 | TRBV6-1 | NA | TGTGCCAGCAGTGAAGCTTGGGGGGGAAATCAGCCCCAGCATTTT | CASSEAWGGNQPQHF
NA | TRBJ2-3 | TRBV11-2 | TRBD2 | TGTGCCAGCAGCTCATGGGCGGGAGTGAACACAGATACGCAGTATTTT | CASSSWAGVNTDTQYF
many | TRBJ2-5 | TRBV7-9 | TRBD2 | TGTGCCAGCAGCTTTCGGGGGGAGCAAGAGACCCAGTACTTC | CASSFRGEQETQYF
NA | TRBJ1-1 | TRBV19 | NA | TGTGCCAGTAGTATCGGCAGGGGATGCACTGAAGCTTTCTTT | CASSIGRGCTEAFF
many | TRBJ1-1 | TRBV20-1 | TRBD1 | TGCAGTGCTAGAGATATCGGACAGGGCAGTGAAGCTTTCTTT | CSARDIGQGSEAFF
many | TRBJ2-2 | TRBV2 | NA | TGTGCCAGCAGTGCGACTTACCACTCGAACACCGGGGAGCTGTTTTTT | CASSATYHSNTGELFF
NA | TRBJ1-4 | TRBV28 | NA | TGTGCCGGCAGTTCCGCGGGACTCCGGGGCGAAAAACCGTTTTTT | CAGSSAGLRGEKPFF
once | TRBJ2-5 | TRBV15 | NA | TGTGCCTCCAGCAGAGCCGGCGGGCAAGAGACCCAGTACTTC | CASSRAGGQETQYF
many | TRBJ2-1 | TRBV20-1 | NA | TGCAGCGTCCAAACTCGTGAGCAGTTCTTC | CSVQTREQFF
many | TRBJ1-5 | TRBV5-5 | NA | TGTGCCAGCAGCTTTGGGACGGCTAATCAGCCCCAGCATTTT | CASSFGTANQPQHF
many | TRBJ1-2 | TRBV19 | TRBD1 | TGTGCCAGTAGTATTCTCAGGGGGCGCGACTATGGCTACACCTTC | CASSILRGRDYGYTF
many | TRBJ2-7 | TRBV28 | TRBD1 | TGTGCCAGTGCAAGCCCGGGACAGCTTAGCTACGAGCAGTACTTC | CASASPGQLSYEQYF
NA | TRBJ1-2 | TRBV11-2 | TRBD1 | TGTGCCAGCAGCCGACAGGGAAGGGGCTACACCTTC | CASSRQGRGYTF
many | TRBJ1-2 | TRBV30 | TRBD1 | TGTGCCTGGAGTACAGGGGGCGGAACAGGTACCTATGGCTACACCTTC | CAWSTGGGTGTYGYTF
NA | TRBJ1-3 | TRBV29-1 | NA | TGCAGCGGGGGAGAACCAGGGGATTCTGGAAACACCATATATTTT | CSGGEPGDSGNTIYF
many | TRBJ1-5 | TRBV5-1 | NA | TGCGCCAGCAGCTTGGAGGGGGAGAGCAATCAGCCCCAGCATTTT | CASSLEGESNQPQHF
many | TRBJ2-3 | TRBV20-1 | NA | TGCAGTGCTAGAGAAAACCAAGCGGTGGGGGGAGATACGCAGTATTTT | CSARENQAVGGDTQYF
many | TRBJ2-7 | TRBV20-1 | NA | TGCAGTGCTCCCACCCCCAGCGGGCGCTACGAGCAGTACTTC | CSAPTPSGRYEQYF
NA | TRBJ2-7 | TRBV20-1 | NA | TGCAGTGCTAGGGGGGTGAACTCCTACGAGCAGTACTTC | CSARGVNSYEQYF
NA | TRBJ2-7 | TRBV20-1 | TRBD2 | TGCAGTGCTAGGGCACCGGGACTATCGTTCTACGAGCAGTACTTC | CSARAPGLSFYEQYF
many | TRBJ1-6 | TRBV28 | TRBD1 | TGTGCCAGCAGCCAAAATTCTGGGACAGGGGAACGACTTAATTCACCCCTCCACTTT | CASSQNSGTGERLNSPLHF
many | TRBJ1-5 | TRBV4-1 | TRBD1 | TGCGCCAGCAGCCGCGGACAGGGACGCAATCAGCCCCAGCATTTT | CASSRGQGRNQPQHF
few | TRBJ2-7 | TRBV19 | TRBD2 | TGTGCCAGTAGTATGCGGGAGGCCGAGCAGTACTTC | CASSMREAEQYF
many | TRBJ2-5 | TRBV7-9 | TRBD1 | TGTGCCAGCAGCCCAAGGCTAGGGGGCATAGGAGAGACCCAGTACTTC | CASSPRLGGIGETQYF
many | TRBJ1-2 | TRBV7-2 | NA | TGTGCCAGCAGCTTGGATGCCCCCCGGCTTGGCTACACCTTC | CASSLDAPRLGYTF
NA | TRBJ2-1 | TRBV28 | TRBD1 | TGTGCCAGCAGTTTCGGGACAGGGGGACAAGAGACCCAGTTCTTC | CASSFGTGGQETQFF
many | TRBJ2-3 | TRBV24-1 | TRBD1 | TGTGCCACCAGTTCACAGGGGAAATTCACAGATACGCAGTATTTT | CATSSQGKFTDTQYF
few | TRBJ2-1 | TRBV25-1 | NA | TGTGCCAGCAGTGCTAACCCACGGCGGACTTCCCACTACAATGAGCAGTTCTTC | CASSANPRRTSHYNEQFF
many | TRBJ2-3 | TRBV4-2 | NA | TGTGCCAGCAGCCAAACGTCGCGGGCCCGCACAGATACGCAGTATTTT | CASSQTSRARTDTQYF
many | TRBJ2-3 | TRBV5-1 | NA | TGCGCCAGCAGCTTGGGAGCGGTTTTTAGCACAGATACGCAGTATTTT | CASSLGAVFSTDTQYF
NA | TRBJ2-5 | TRBV12-3/TRBV12-4 | NA | TGTGCCAGCAGTTTAGATTCTATCGCGAGTGAGGCCCAGTGCTTC | CASSLDSIASEAQCF
many | TRBJ2-5 | TRBV5-1 | TRBD2 | TGCGCCAGCAGTAATACCGTTGGGACTAGCGGGAGGTCCTTATATGAGACCCAGTACTTC | CASSNTVGTSGRSLYETQYF
many | TRBJ2-5 | TRBV12-3/TRBV12-4 | NA | TGTGCCAGCAAGGTTTCTGCACAGGGAGGGGAGACCCAGTACTTC | CASKVSAQGGETQYF
few | TRBJ1-2 | TRBV19 | TRBD1 | TGTGCCAGTAGTATATCGCAGGGGGCTCGGTATGGCTACACCTTC | CASSISQGARYGYTF
NA | TRBJ2-3 | TRBV2 | NA | TGTGCCAGCAGGGCCCTAGCGCCAGAATCAGATACACAGTATTTT | CASRALAPESDTQYF
NA | TRBJ2-6 | TRBV6-5 | NA | TGTGCCAGCAATTACGGTCCGTCTGGGGCCAACGTCCTGACTTTC | CASNYGPSGANVLTF
NA | TRBJ1-5 | TRBV5-1 | TRBD1 | TGCGCCAGCAGCTTTAACAGACAGGGGGTTAATCAGCCCCAGCATTTT | CASSFNRQGVNQPQHF
NA | TRBJ2-1 | TRBV10-3 | NA | TGTGCCGTAACCAGGGGTAGGGACTCCTCCTACAATGAGCAGTTCTTC | CAVTRGRDSSYNEQFF
NA | TRBJ2-1 | TRBV6-2/TRBV6-3 | NA | TGTGCCAGCAGTTCGGGACTGAGTCTGAAAGGGTTCTTC | CASSSGLSLKGFF
many | TRBJ2-7 | TRBV29-1 | NA | TGCAGCGTTGAAGAGGGGGTCTACGAGCAGTACTTC | CSVEEGVYEQYF
many | TRBJ1-2 | TRBV6-6 | TRBD1 | TGTGCCAGCAGTTACGGGGGTGTCAACAGGGGAGACTATGGCTACACCTTC | CASSYGGVNRGDYGYTF
NA | TRBJ1-1 | TRBV27 | TRBD1 | TGTGCCAACAGTTCAGGGGGAGCAGTAACTGAAGCTTTCTTT | CANSSGGAVTEAFF